The 10 T cell receptor beta chains given below trace back to one sample, sequenced in a study of a mutant IDH1 vaccine in newly diagnosed glioma. TCRdb keeps only in-frame clones here, not all; method: immunoSEQ multiplex PCR. This table has tens of thousands of clones, about three quarters appearing once. Their target antigens are unknown. Time point of the sample: week 23, last vaccination. Mutant IDH1 20-mer peptide, at 300 ug, made up each vaccine dose, with topical imiquimod. Sample: PBMCs, taken from a glioma patient whose treatment included an IDH1 peptide vaccine. The receptors were sampled from a man in his fifties or sixties with glioma.

The V gene is TRBV19, the J gene TRBJ2-2, with 10 bases matching TRBD1. This CDR3 is 15 amino acids long. The germline V gene encodes CDR1 LNHDA and CDR2 SQIVND (reference sequence). V lost 3 bases, J lost 6 bases, and 4 bases stayed unmatched. The CDR3 bases are TGTGCCAGTAGTATGACAGGGGGCGCGGCCGGGGAGCTGTTTTTT. Its protein is CASSMTGGAAGELFF.

This clone appeared a few times. The J gene is TRBJ1-5, the V gene TRBV6-5; D unresolved. The germline V gene encodes CDR1 MNHEY and CDR2 SVGAGI. V was trimmed by 6 bases and J by 5 bases, leaving 11 bases between them. There are 13 residues in the CDR3. The CDR3 reads CASREREDQPQHF. The CDR3 DNA follows: TGTGCCAGCAGGGAAAGGGAGGATCAGCCCCAGCATTTT.

The V and J genes are TRBV15 and TRBJ1-5; D ambiguous. The germline V and J ends were trimmed by 8 bases and 3 bases, with 14 bases remaining between them. Germline V gives CDR1 LNHNV, CDR2 YYDKDF (reference sequence). The CDR3 is 14 amino acids. This chain's CDR3 is CATAPRATNQPQHF. The DNA of the CDR3 is TGTGCCACCGCCCCGAGGGCGACCAATCAGCCCCAGCATTTT.

The chain carries TRBV30 and TRBJ1-2; D is possibly TRBD1 (6 bases). The germline V gene has CDR1 GTSNPN and CDR2 SVGIG (reference sequence). There are 14 residues in the CDR3. V lost 1 base and J lost 8, with 17 bases in between. CDR3 in amino acids: CAWSATTGARGYTF. The CDR3 DNA is TGTGCCTGGAGTGCCACGACAGGAGCCAGGGGCTACACCTTC.

This clone has only a few counts. V is TRBV30 and J is TRBJ2-2; 11 nucleotides match TRBD1. The CDR3 has 13 residues. The germline CDR1 and CDR2 sequences are GTSNPN and SVGIG (reference sequence). The V gene end was trimmed by 8 bases and the J gene end by 6 bases; junction bases not matched to a gene: 5. The chain's CDR3 is CAAVGQGAGELFF. CDR3 coding DNA: TGTGCCGCCGTGGGACAGGGGGCCGGGGAGCTGTTTTTT.

This rearrangement joins TRBV29-1 to TRBJ2-2; weak D call: TRBD1 (6 bases). From germline, CDR1 is SQVTM and CDR2 ANQGSEA. V lost 4 bases to trimming and J lost 0 bases, with 9 bases between them. The CDR3 is 14 amino acids. The chain's CDR3 is CSVGDRSNTGELFF. The CDR3 nucleotides are TGCAGCGTTGGCGACAGGTCGAACACCGGGGAGCTGTTTTTT.

The chain has TRBV28 and TRBJ2-7; no clear D. Trimming removed 11 bases at V and 2 bases at J, with 25 bases between. The CDR3 runs to 16 residues. The germline CDR1 and CDR2 sequences are MDHEN and SYDVKM. The CDR3 DNA reads TGTGCCTCAATGTCAAACCTTTGGGATCCCACCTACGAGCAGTACTTC. As protein: CASMSNLWDPTYEQYF.

This clone was counted between two and nine times. This chain connects TRBV10-3 to TRBJ1-2, with 7 bases matching TRBD1. Germline CDR1 ENHRY, CDR2 SYGVKD. The length of the CDR3 is 12 residues. Trimming cost V 9 bases and J 8 bases; bases outside gene matches: 9. CDR3 sequence reads: CAITGASNGYTF. The CDR3, as DNA: TGTGCCATTACAGGGGCATCTAACGGCTACACCTTC.

V is TRBV6-5 and J is TRBJ1-2, with 9 bases lining up with TRBD1. V was clipped by 4 bases and J by 6 bases; unmatched bases: 9. This CDR3 has 15 amino acids. Germline CDR1 reads MNHEY; CDR2 reads SVGAGI. The CDR3 protein is CASSLQGARTDGYTF. CDR3 nucleotides: TGTGCCAGCAGTTTACAGGGGGCGCGGACTGATGGCTACACCTTC.

The chain couples TRBV15 to TRBJ2-7; 7 bases align to TRBD1. Per the germline V gene, CDR1 is LNHNV and CDR2 is YYDKDF (reference sequence). The CDR3 extends over 13 amino acids. Trimming removed 6 bases from V and 2 bases from J; junction bases left unmatched: 4. The DNA of the CDR3 is TGTGCCACCAGACAAGGGGGCGCCTACGAGCAGTACTTC. It is translated as CATRQGGAYEQYF.